Listed below are T cell receptor beta chains from one sample, sequenced in a study of regulatory T cells in long-lasting Graves disease. TCRdb re-derived calls from the multiplex PCR reads in MiXCR, one entry per CDR3 protein. The sample includes more than 450,000 distinct CDR3 sequences, more than 10% seen only once; the top ten take roughly 8.9%. Another study also made use of these data, one on T cells in Graves' hyperthyroidism and ophthalmopathy.

Sequenced here: peripheral blood mononuclear cells (PBMCs), sampled at new diagnosis, from a patient treated with antithyroid drugs. The receptors shown here come from a woman aged 25 to 39 with Graves disease. CDR3s include the opening cysteine and the closing phenylalanine or tryptophan. D genes are given only for firm matches. Clone size is stated in some rows and not others, as once, few, many or a class when expanded.

>14|TRBJ1-2|TRBD1|many|TRBV20-1
CSARGTGSDYGYTF
TGCAGTGCTAGAGGGACAGGGTCAGACTATGGCTACACCTTC
>15|TRBJ2-7|NA|many|TRBV2
CASPKTRATRFEQYF
TGTGCCAGCCCCAAAACTCGAGCTACTAGGTTCGAGCAGTACTTC
>15|TRBJ1-4|TRBD1|many|TRBV18
CASSPQQGESEKLFF
TGTGCCAGCTCACCACAACAGGGGGAGAGTGAAAAACTGTTTTTT
>14|TRBJ1-6|TRBD1|NA|TRBV5-1
CASSPGQENSPLHF
TGCGCCAGCAGCCCTGGACAGGAGAATTCACCCCTCCACTTT
>16|TRBJ2-6|NA|NA|TRBV5-1
CASTYGTGSGANVLTF
TGCGCCAGCACCTACGGTACGGGGTCTGGGGCCAACGTCCTGACTTTC
>15|TRBJ2-7|TRBD2|NA|TRBV12-3/TRBV12-4
CASSPRTSGKYEQYF
TGTGCCAGCAGCCCCCGGACTAGCGGGAAGTACGAGCAGTACTTC
>12|TRBJ2-1|NA|few|TRBV29-1
CSVVDNRNEQFF
TGCAGCGTTGTAGACAACCGCAATGAGCAGTTCTTC
>14|TRBJ2-3|NA|many|TRBV5-1
CASSSLGATDTQYF
TGCGCCAGCAGCTCGCTCGGAGCCACAGATACGCAGTATTTT
>14|TRBJ1-1|TRBD1|many|TRBV6-1
CASGWTGSNTEAFF
TGTGCCAGCGGCTGGACAGGGTCAAACACTGAAGCTTTCTTT
>15|TRBJ1-1|NA|many|TRBV7-2
CASSLPLGVGTEAFF
TGTGCCAGCAGCTTACCGCTCGGGGTAGGCACTGAAGCTTTCTTT
>13|TRBJ1-2|NA|NA|TRBV7-9
CASSLEFRGGYTF
TGTGCCAGCAGCTTGGAATTCCGGGGTGGCTACACCTTC
>17|TRBJ2-2|NA|many|TRBV28
CASSLSRDFSYTGELFF
TGTGCCAGCAGTCTAAGCCGGGACTTCTCGTACACCGGGGAGCTGTTTTTT
>13|TRBJ2-7|NA|NA|TRBV4-2
CASSQVESSEQYF
TGTGCCAGCAGCCAAGTGGAAAGTTCCGAGCAGTACTTC
>17|TRBJ2-7|NA|many|TRBV28
CASSLLPGTAGRNEQYF
TGTGCCAGCAGTTTACTCCCAGGTACAGCCGGAAGGAACGAGCAGTACTTC
>15|TRBJ2-3|NA|many|TRBV7-2
CASSPGGLGTDTQYF
TGTGCCAGCAGCCCCGGGGGCCTCGGAACAGATACGCAGTATTTT
>12|TRBJ2-2|NA|NA|TRBV19
CASNVGAGELFF
TGTGCCAGTAATGTCGGGGCCGGGGAGCTGTTTTTT
>15|TRBJ2-3|TRBD1|NA|TRBV24-1
CATSDPTGGGDTQYF
TGTGCCACCAGTGATCCGACAGGGGGGGGAGATACGCAGTATTTT
>13|TRBJ2-7|TRBD2|few|TRBV7-9
CASGAGGTYEQYF
TGTGCCTCCGGGGCGGGAGGCACCTACGAGCAGTACTTC
>16|TRBJ1-1|TRBD1|many|TRBV2
CASRSIGGTANTEAFF
TGTGCCAGCAGGTCAATAGGGGGGACAGCGAACACTGAAGCTTTCTTT
>15|TRBJ1-6|NA|many|TRBV10-3
CAISDWGGENSPLHF
TGTGCCATCAGTGATTGGGGCGGAGAAAATTCACCCCTCCACTTT
>12|TRBJ1-4|NA|many|TRBV3-1
CASSLRQEKLFF
TGTGCCAGCAGCCTTCGACAGGAAAAACTGTTTTTT
>13|TRBJ1-2|NA|NA|TRBV19
CASSIMENYGYTF
TGTGCCAGTAGTATTATGGAGAACTATGGCTACACCTTC